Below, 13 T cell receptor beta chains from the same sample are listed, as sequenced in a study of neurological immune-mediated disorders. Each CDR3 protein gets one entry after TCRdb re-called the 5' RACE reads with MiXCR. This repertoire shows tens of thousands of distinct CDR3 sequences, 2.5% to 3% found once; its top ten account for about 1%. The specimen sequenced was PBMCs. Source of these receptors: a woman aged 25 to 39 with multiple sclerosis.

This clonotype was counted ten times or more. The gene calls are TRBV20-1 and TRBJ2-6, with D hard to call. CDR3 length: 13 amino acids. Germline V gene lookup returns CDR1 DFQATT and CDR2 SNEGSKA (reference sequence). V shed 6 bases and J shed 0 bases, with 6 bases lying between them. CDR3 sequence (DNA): TGCAGTGCAACAGTCTCTGGGGCCAACGTCCTGACTTTC. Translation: CSATVSGANVLTF.

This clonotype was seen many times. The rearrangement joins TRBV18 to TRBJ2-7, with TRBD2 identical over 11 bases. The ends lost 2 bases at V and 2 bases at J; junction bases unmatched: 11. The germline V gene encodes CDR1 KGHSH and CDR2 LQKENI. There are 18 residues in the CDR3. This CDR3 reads CASSPSIFTSGRPYEQYF. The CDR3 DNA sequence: TGTGCCAGCTCACCAAGTATTTTCACTAGCGGGAGACCCTACGAGCAGTACTTC.

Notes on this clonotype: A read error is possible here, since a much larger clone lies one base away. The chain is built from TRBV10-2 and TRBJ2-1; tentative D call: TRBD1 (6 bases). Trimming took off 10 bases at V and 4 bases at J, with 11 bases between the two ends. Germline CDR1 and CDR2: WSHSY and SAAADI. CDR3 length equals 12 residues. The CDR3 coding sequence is TGCGCCAACAGGGACCAATACAATGAGCAGTTCTTC. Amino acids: CANRDQYNEQFF.

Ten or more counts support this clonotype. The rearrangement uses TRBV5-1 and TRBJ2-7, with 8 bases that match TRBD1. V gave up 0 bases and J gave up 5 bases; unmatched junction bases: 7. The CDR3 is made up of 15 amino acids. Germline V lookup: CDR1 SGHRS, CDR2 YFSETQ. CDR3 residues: CASSLERTGRDEQYF. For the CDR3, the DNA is TGCGCCAGCAGCTTGGAGAGGACAGGGAGAGACGAGCAGTACTTC.

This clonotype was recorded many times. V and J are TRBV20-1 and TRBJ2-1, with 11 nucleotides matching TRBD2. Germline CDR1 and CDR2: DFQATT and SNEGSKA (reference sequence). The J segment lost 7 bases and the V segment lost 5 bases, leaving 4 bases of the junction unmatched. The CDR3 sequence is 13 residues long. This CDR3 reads CSAGSGRVNEQFF. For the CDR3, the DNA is TGCAGTGCTGGTAGCGGGAGGGTTAATGAGCAGTTCTTC.

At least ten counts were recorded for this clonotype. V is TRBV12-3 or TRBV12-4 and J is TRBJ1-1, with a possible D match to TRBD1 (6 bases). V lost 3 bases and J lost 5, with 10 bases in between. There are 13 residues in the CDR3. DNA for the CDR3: TGTGCCAGCAGTTTTAACAGGGTTACTGAAGCTTTCTTT. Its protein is CASSFNRVTEAFF.

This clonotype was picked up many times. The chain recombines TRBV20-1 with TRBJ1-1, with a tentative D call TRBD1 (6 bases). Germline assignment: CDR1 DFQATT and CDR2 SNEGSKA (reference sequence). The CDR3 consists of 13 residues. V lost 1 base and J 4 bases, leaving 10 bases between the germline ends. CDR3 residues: CSARGGAGTEAFF. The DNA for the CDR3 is TGCAGTGCTAGAGGGGGGGCAGGCACTGAAGCTTTCTTT.

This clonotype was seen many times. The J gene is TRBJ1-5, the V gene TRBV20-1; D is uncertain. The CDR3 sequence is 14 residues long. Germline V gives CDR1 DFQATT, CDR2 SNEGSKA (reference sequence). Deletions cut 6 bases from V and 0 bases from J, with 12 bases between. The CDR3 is CSAAPMDSNQPQHF. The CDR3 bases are TGCAGTGCAGCCCCTATGGATAGCAATCAGCCCCAGCATTTT.

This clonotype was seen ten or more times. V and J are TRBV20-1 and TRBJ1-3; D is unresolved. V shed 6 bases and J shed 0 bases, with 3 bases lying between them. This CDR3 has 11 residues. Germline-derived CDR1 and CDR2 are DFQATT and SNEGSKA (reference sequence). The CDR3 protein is CSALSGNTIYF. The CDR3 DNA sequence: TGCAGTGCCCTCTCTGGAAACACCATATATTTT.

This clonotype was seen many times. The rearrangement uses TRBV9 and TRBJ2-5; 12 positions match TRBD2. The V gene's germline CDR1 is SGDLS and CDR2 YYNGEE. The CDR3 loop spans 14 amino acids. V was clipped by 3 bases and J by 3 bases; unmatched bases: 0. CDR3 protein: CASSGLAGEETQYF. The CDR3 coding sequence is TGTGCCAGCAGCGGACTAGCGGGAGAAGAGACCCAGTACTTC. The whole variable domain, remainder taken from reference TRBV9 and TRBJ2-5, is DSGVTQTPKHLITATGQRVTLRCSPRSGDLSVYWYQQSLDQGLQFLIQYYNGEERAKGNILERFSAQQFPDLHSELNLSSLELGDSALYFCASSGLAGEETQYFGPGTRLLVL.

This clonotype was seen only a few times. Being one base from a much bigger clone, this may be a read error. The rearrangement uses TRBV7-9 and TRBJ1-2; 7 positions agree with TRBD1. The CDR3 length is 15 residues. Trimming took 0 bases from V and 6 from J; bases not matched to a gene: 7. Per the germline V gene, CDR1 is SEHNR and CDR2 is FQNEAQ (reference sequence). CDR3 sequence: CASSLAGKGAHGYTF. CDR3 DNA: TGTGCCAGCAGCTTAGCGGGAAAGGGGGCCCATGGCTACACCTTC.

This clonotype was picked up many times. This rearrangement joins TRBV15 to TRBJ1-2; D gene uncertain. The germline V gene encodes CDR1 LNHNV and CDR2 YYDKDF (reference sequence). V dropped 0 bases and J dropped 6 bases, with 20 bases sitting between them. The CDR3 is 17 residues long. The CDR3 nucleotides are TGTGCCACCAGCAGAGACCTTATCAACGCTGGGATCGATGGCTACACCTTC. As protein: CATSRDLINAGIDGYTF. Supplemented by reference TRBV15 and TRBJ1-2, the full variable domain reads DAMVIQNPRYQVTQFGKPVTLSCSQTLNHNVMYWYQQKSSQAPKLLFHYYDKDFNNEADTPDNFQSRRPNTSFCFLDIRSPGLGDTAMYLCATSRDLINAGIDGYTFGSGTRLTVV.

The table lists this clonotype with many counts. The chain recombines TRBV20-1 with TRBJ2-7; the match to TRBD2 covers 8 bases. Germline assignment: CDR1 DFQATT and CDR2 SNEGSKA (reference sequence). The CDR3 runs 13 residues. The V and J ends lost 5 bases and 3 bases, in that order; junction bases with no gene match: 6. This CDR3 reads CSAPASGSYEQYF. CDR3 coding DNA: TGCAGTGCTCCCGCGAGCGGGAGCTACGAGCAGTACTTC.